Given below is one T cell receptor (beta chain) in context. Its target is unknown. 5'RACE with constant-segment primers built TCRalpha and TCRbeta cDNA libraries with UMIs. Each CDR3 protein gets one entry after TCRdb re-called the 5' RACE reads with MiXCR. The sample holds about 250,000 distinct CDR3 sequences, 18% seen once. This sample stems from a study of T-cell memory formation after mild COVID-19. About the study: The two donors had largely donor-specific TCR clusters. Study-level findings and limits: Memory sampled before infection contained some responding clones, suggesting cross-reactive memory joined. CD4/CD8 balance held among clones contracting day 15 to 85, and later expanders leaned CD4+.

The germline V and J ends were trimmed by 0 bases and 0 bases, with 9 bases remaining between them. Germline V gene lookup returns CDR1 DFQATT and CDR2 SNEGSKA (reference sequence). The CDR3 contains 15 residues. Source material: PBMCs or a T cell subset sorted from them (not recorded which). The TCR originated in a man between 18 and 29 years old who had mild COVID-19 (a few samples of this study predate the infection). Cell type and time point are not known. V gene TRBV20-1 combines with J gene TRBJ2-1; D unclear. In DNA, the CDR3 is TGCAGTGCTAGAGATAGAGGAAGCTCCTACAATGAGCAGTTCTTC. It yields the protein CSARDRGSSYNEQFF.